The clone carrying this TCR beta chain appeared a few times. Its antigen is not known. The length of the CDR3 is 20 residues. Germline CDR1 reads MNHEY; CDR2 reads SMNVEV (reference sequence). With V trimmed by 3 bases and J by 3 bases, 18 bases remained unmatched. The data were obtained in a study of cytomegalovirus exposure and HLA in healthy donors. Study conclusions and caveats: In a later analysis, TCR beta V- and J-gene trimming showed a link to a missense DCLRE1C variant. Both high specificity and high sensitivity reportedly marked the classifier's diagnosis of cytomegalovirus status.

In the PCR, 60 Vbeta and 13 Jbeta primers were used. TCRdb's copy holds only in-frame clones and misses some; the assay was immunoSEQ multiplex PCR. The sample has more than 130,000 clones, more than 75% seen once. The genes are TRBV27 and TRBJ2-3; 10 bases agree with TRBD1. The sample taken for sequencing was PBMCs. This TCR came from a man aged 18-30 years in good health and CMV-seronegative. The CDR3 nucleotides read TGTGCCAGCAGTTTTTTTCCCCGATCTCTGGCGGGACAGGGGACAGATACGCAGTATTTT. Translating it yields CASSFFPRSLAGQGTDTQYF.